This T cell receptor beta chain was captured in a study of shared clonotypes between healthy human individuals. Produced via immunoSEQ multiplex PCR; TCRdb's table is partial and in-frame only. The sample has roughly 2,300,000 clones; roughly 90% are singletons. CDR1 MDHEN and CDR2 SYDVKM come from the germline V gene. With V trimmed by 6 bases and J by 6 bases, 8 bases remained unmatched. The CDR3 runs 15 residues. Sequencing was carried out using naive CD4+ T cells from PBMCs. The subset was: CD45RA+ positively selected. This chain links TRBV28 with TRBJ2-2; 9 positions agree with TRBD1. This sequence originates from a man aged 18 to 35 in good health. Some clones in this sample may be carry-over from other donors' samples. The CDR3 sequence is CASSGGQGVSGELFF. The CDR3 region has the DNA TGTGCCAGCAGCGGGGGACAGGGAGTTTCCGGGGAGCTGTTTTTT.